These T cell receptor beta chains were read from a single sample in a study of beta chain features in type 1 diabetes. The table came from immunoSEQ multiplex PCR; TCRdb's copy has only in-frame clones and leaves some out. This sample has 350,000 or so clones, with about 20% found just once. Sequencing was carried out using naive CD4+ T cells from blood. Receptor source: a woman under 30 in good health. Both conserved end residues are part of each CDR3. A D gene is named only where the DNA matches it firmly. A row's size may be missing; if present it is once, few, many or a size class.

abundance | j_gene | d_gene | v_gene | CDR3nt | CDR3aa
few | TRBJ2-7 | TRBD1 | TRBV4-1 | TGCGCCAGCAGCCAGCCCGGACAGGGAGTTTCCTACGAGCAGTACTTC | CASSQPGQGVSYEQYF
- | TRBJ2-1 | - | TRBV30 | TGTGCCTCCAACAGGGTTCCTTTCAATGAGCAGTTCTTC | CASNRVPFNEQFF
few | TRBJ2-1 | TRBD2 | TRBV29-1 | TGCAGCGTTGAAGATCAGAGTAGCGGGGCCTACAATGAGCAGTTCTTC | CSVEDQSSGAYNEQFF
- | TRBJ2-1 | TRBD2 | TRBV29-1 | TGCAGCTTTAAACGGGGGGGGCTGGACAATGAGCAGTTCTTC | CSFKRGGLDNEQFF
- | TRBJ2-1 | TRBD2 | TRBV30 | TGTGCCTGGAGTCCCCCTGTTGGGAGGGCTTACAATGAGCAGTTCTTC | CAWSPPVGRAYNEQFF
- | TRBJ1-1 | - | TRBV7-3 | TGTGCCAGCAGCTTACGACAGAACACTGAAGCTTTCTTT | CASSLRQNTEAFF
- | TRBJ2-3 | - | TRBV5-1 | TGCGCCAGCAGCTTGTCGACAGATACGCAGTATTTT | CASSLSTDTQYF
- | TRBJ1-2 | - | TRBV7-3 | TGTGCCAGCAGCTTAAGTGCAGGATCTAACTATGGCTACACCTTC | CASSLSAGSNYGYTF
- | TRBJ1-4 | TRBD1 | TRBV7-8 | TGTGCCAGCAGCTTAACCCGGACAGGGCCTAATGAAAAACTGTTTTTT | CASSLTRTGPNEKLFF
few | TRBJ2-7 | TRBD1 | TRBV5-1 | TGCGCCAGCAGCTTTCCGGACAGGAGATACGAGCAGTACTTC | CASSFPDRRYEQYF
few | TRBJ2-5 | - | TRBV2 | TGTGCCAGCAGTGGCGGCCGGGAGGAGACCCAGTACTTC | CASSGGREETQYF
- | TRBJ2-5 | TRBD1 | TRBV5-4 | TGTGCCAGCAGAATGACAGGGATGGAGACCCAGTACTTC | CASRMTGMETQYF
- | TRBJ2-1 | TRBD1 | TRBV2 | TGTGCCAGCAGTGATCAGGGGGCCTACAATGAGCAGTTCTTC | CASSDQGAYNEQFF
- | TRBJ2-1 | TRBD2 | TRBV7-8 | TGTGCCAGCAGCCGTAGGACTAGCGGTCACAATGAGCAGTTCTTC | CASSRRTSGHNEQFF
few | TRBJ1-2 | - | TRBV5-4 | TGTGCCAGCAGCTTGGATGGGGGCGGACAGAGGGGCTACACCTTC | CASSLDGGGQRGYTF
few | TRBJ2-1 | - | TRBV7-2 | TGTGCCAGCAGCTTAGTATGGTCAGGCTACAATGAGCAGTTCTTC | CASSLVWSGYNEQFF
few | TRBJ2-5 | - | TRBV4-3 | TGCGCCAGCAGCCAAATGGCCAAGAAAGAGACCCAGTACTTC | CASSQMAKKETQYF
few | TRBJ1-2 | - | TRBV5-4 | TGTGCCAGCAGCCGGGCGCGGGGGGACTATGGCTACACCTTC | CASSRARGDYGYTF
- | TRBJ2-6 | TRBD2 | TRBV4-1 | TGCGCCAGCAGCCAAGGACCCCTCAGGCGGGAGCCCCATCCTGGGGCCAACGTCCTGACTTTC | CASSQGPLRREPHPGANVLTF
- | TRBJ2-2 | TRBD1 | TRBV9 | TGTGCCAGCAGCCCTAGACAGGGGATCAACACCGGGGAGCTGTTTTTT | CASSPRQGINTGELFF
few | TRBJ2-5 | - | TRBV5-1 | TGCGCCAGCAGCTTACTGACAGGAGGAGAAGAGACCCAGTACTTC | CASSLLTGGEETQYF
- | TRBJ2-1 | TRBD2 | TRBV2 | TGTGCCAGCAGTGAACTAGCGGGGAGATACAATGAGCAGTTCTTC | CASSELAGRYNEQFF
few | TRBJ2-1 | - | TRBV30 | TGTGCCTGGAGTGAGGTAGCCCAGAGGACTGGCGAGCAGTTCTTC | CAWSEVAQRTGEQFF
few | TRBJ2-3 | TRBD2 | TRBV9 | TGTGCCAGCAGCACGGGACTAGCGGGGGCCACAGATACGCAGTATTTT | CASSTGLAGATDTQYF
few | TRBJ2-2 | - | TRBV6-1 | TGTGCCAGCAGTGAAGCCCTAGGGGAGCTGTTTTTT | CASSEALGELFF
- | TRBJ2-7 | TRBD2 | TRBV6-5 | TGTGCCAGCAGTCTTGGGTGGAGCGGGACCTACGAGCAGTACTTC | CASSLGWSGTYEQYF